These 18 T cell receptor beta chains came from one sample sequenced in a study of blood T cell repertoires in COVID-19. Here immunoSEQ multiplex PCR was the method, and the copy in TCRdb shows in-frame clones only, minus some. The sample has roughly 50,000 clones; around 90% are singletons. Sequenced input: peripheral blood. The receptors shown here come from an older woman with active or convalescent COVID-19.

The DNA of the CDR3 is TGCGCCAGCAGCCAAGATGCAGGGGGCCAGTGGAATCAGCCCCAGCATTTT. This codes for CASSQDAGGQWNQPQHF. The gene calls are TRBV4-1 and TRBJ1-5; 8 nucleotides line up with TRBD1. Per germline, CDR1 MGHRA and CDR2 YSYEKL. The trim removed 0 bases at V and 4 bases at J, leaving 8 bases unmatched. The CDR3 is made up of 17 amino acids.

The rearrangement links TRBV6-5 to TRBJ2-7; 8 bases fit TRBD1. J lost 5 bases, V lost 6 bases, and 6 bases had no gene match. Germline V gene lookup returns CDR1 MNHEY and CDR2 SVGAGI. The CDR3 extends over 13 amino acids. The CDR3 DNA reads as TGTGCCAGCAGGGACAGGGCCATTGACGAGCAGTACTTC. Amino acid sequence: CASRDRAIDEQYF.

The V gene is TRBV21-1, the J gene TRBJ2-6; the table's D gene call, TRBD1, was not cross checked with the DNA. TRBV21-1 is a pseudogene locus. CDR3 length equals 18 residues. The CDR3 DNA reads TGTGCCAGCAGCAGCACCCTGCCGCCGACATCTGGGGCCAACGTCCTGACTTTC. It yields the protein CASSSTLPPTSGANVLTF.

The chain has TRBV6-5 and TRBJ1-2, with D perhaps matching TRBD1 (6 bases). The CDR3 runs to 14 residues. Germline V gives CDR1 MNHEY, CDR2 SVGAGI. The ends were cut back, 0 bases at V and 2 bases at J, with 7 bases in the middle. The CDR3 DNA follows: TGTGCCAGCAGTTACTCAACAGGGAACTATGGCTACACCTTC. Residues: CASSYSTGNYGYTF.

The chain combines TRBV7-3 with TRBJ2-3; no definite D call. Germline assignment: CDR1 SGHTA and CDR2 FQGTGA. V lost 4 bases and J 6 bases, leaving 11 bases between the germline ends. This CDR3 spans 13 amino acids. CDR3 nucleotides: TGTGCCAGCAGCTCCACTCCCTCCGATACGCAGTATTTT. It yields the protein CASSSTPSDTQYF.

This clone has a single count. The J gene is TRBJ1-2, the V gene TRBV5-4, with D unclear. Germline V gives CDR1 SGHNT, CDR2 YYREEE (reference sequence). This CDR3 comprises 15 residues. The V and J ends lost 0 bases and 0 bases respectively, with 9 bases between them. The CDR3 DNA is TGTGCCAGCAGCTTGGCATGGCAGACTAACTATGGCTACACCTTC. This translates into CASSLAWQTNYGYTF.

The J gene is TRBJ1-1, the V gene TRBV4-1, with no clear D. The V gene's germline CDR1 is MGHRA and CDR2 YSYEKL. The V end lost 0 bases, the J end lost 4 bases, and 15 bases lay between the germline ends. The CDR3 sequence is 16 residues long. CDR3 DNA sequence: TGCGCCAGCAGCCAAGATCCGGGTTCCGGAGGCACTGAAGCTTTCTTT. Translating it yields CASSQDPGSGGTEAFF.

The chain has TRBV7-9 and TRBJ1-2; 7 nucleotides agree with TRBD1. CDR1 and CDR2 from the germline V gene are SEHNR and FQNEAQ (reference sequence). The CDR3 has 14 amino acids. After removal of 5 bases from V and 4 bases from J, the junction contained 7 bases not matched to a gene. Written as DNA, the CDR3 is TGTGCCAGCAGCCCTAGACAGGGTTTCTATGGCTACACCTTC. This sequence encodes CASSPRQGFYGYTF.

This rearrangement joins TRBV19 to TRBJ1-2, with TRBD1 matching 11 bases. Trimming cost V 8 bases and J 2 bases; bases outside gene matches: 4. CDR1 is LNHDA, CDR2 SQIVND, per germline (reference sequence). The CDR3 covers 14 residues. The CDR3 protein is CASGQGAVNYGYTF. The CDR3 DNA is TGTGCCAGTGGACAGGGGGCGGTCAACTATGGCTACACCTTC.

This clone was seen just once. The rearrangement links TRBV7-9 to TRBJ2-1; TRBD2 matches at 9 bases. The CDR3 sequence is 16 residues long. V gave up 2 bases and J gave up 2 bases; unmatched junction bases: 4. Germline V CDR1 and CDR2: SEHNR, FQNEAQ (reference sequence). CDR3 sequence (DNA): TGTGCCAGCAGCTTACTTAGCGGGGGCCCCTACAATGAGCAGTTCTTC. It translates to CASSLLSGGPYNEQFF.

The chain is built from TRBV28 and TRBJ2-7; possible D gene TRBD1, 6 bases. V was shortened by 7 bases and J by 1 base, with 17 bases between the two germline ends. CDR3 length: 15 amino acids. Germline CDR1 reads MDHEN; CDR2 reads SYDVKM. The CDR3 DNA is TGTGCCAGCACCAGTACAGGGAAAGGATCCTACGAGCAGTACTTC. It encodes CASTSTGKGSYEQYF.

The chain employs TRBV6-2 or TRBV6-3 and TRBJ2-5, with a weak D call TRBD1 (5 bases). V was cut by 3 bases and J by 2 bases, with 10 bases left in between. The CDR3 has 14 amino acids. Germline CDR1 MNHEY, CDR2 SVGEGT. The CDR3 spells CASSYSTAQETQYF. CDR3 bases: TGTGCCAGCAGTTATTCGACAGCACAAGAGACCCAGTACTTC.

J is TRBJ1-4 and V is TRBV30; 10 positions match TRBD1. CDR3 length: 15 amino acids. Trimming at V came to 3 bases and at J to 4 bases, leaving 5 bases not matched to a gene. The germline CDR1 and CDR2 sequences are GTSNPN and SVGIG (reference sequence). CDR3 sequence reads: CAWSLGTGDNEKLFF. The CDR3 coding sequence is TGTGCCTGGAGCCTTGGGACAGGGGATAATGAAAAACTGTTTTTT.

The chain recombines TRBV11-2 with TRBJ2-7; unclear D gene. The CDR3 has 15 amino acids. Germline V CDR1 and CDR2: SGHAT, FQNNGV. V was clipped by 1 base and J by 3 bases, with 13 bases between them. CDR3: CASSLGASSRYEQYF. The CDR3 DNA reads TGTGCCAGCAGCTTAGGGGCCAGTTCCCGCTACGAGCAGTACTTC.

The chain has TRBV28 and TRBJ2-3; 10 nucleotides match TRBD2. V was clipped by 4 bases and J by 1 base; unmatched bases: 17. Looked up from germline, CDR1 is MDHEN and CDR2 is SYDVKM. CDR3 length equals 20 residues. In DNA form, the CDR3 reads TGTGCCAGCAGTTCTCAATTCTCCCGGAGCGGGGGGGCGGGCACAGATACGCAGTATTTT. This sequence encodes CASSSQFSRSGGAGTDTQYF.

This clone was recorded once. The rearrangement links TRBV29-1 to TRBJ2-7; 10 positions match TRBD1. V gave up 1 base and J gave up 6 bases; unmatched junction bases: 6. Per germline, CDR1 SQVTM and CDR2 ANQGSEA. The CDR3 extends over 14 amino acids. The CDR3 is CSVEVWDRGGEQYF. DNA of the CDR3: TGCAGCGTTGAAGTTTGGGACAGGGGAGGCGAGCAGTACTTC.

This clone was recorded once. The chain's CDR3 is CASSTDRVEQFF. CDR3 sequence (DNA): TGTGCCAGCAGCACGGACAGAGTTGAGCAGTTCTTC. V and J are TRBV6-5 and TRBJ2-1; a possible D gene is TRBD1 (6 bases). Trimming shortened V by 6 bases and J by 9 bases, and 12 bases separated the two germline ends. This CDR3 comprises 12 residues. Per the germline V gene, CDR1 is MNHEY and CDR2 is SVGAGI.

The rearrangement uses TRBV2 and TRBJ2-4; 10 bases are a match to TRBD1. Germline values: CDR1 SNHLY, CDR2 FYNNEI. V gave up 8 bases and J gave up 7 bases; unmatched junction bases: 2. The CDR3 contains 12 residues. The CDR3 loop reads CASLDRGNIQYF. The DNA for the CDR3 is TGTGCCAGCCTGGACAGGGGGAACATTCAGTACTTC.